One TCR beta chain is described in this entry. Per germline, CDR1 LGHNA and CDR2 YSLEER. The CDR3 totals 18 residues. Trimming at V came to 0 bases and at J to 4 bases, leaving 8 bases not matched to a gene. This sample is part of a study of shared clonotypes between healthy human individuals. Study details: There were three CD4 naive, three CD4 memory, two CD8 naive and one CD8 memory plates per donor.

Only in-frame clones appear in the TCRdb table, and some are missing; sequencing was by immunoSEQ multiplex PCR. The table records about 2,100,000 clones, about 93% of them present only once. Naive CD8 cells, CD45RO-negative and positively selected for CCR7, excluded terminally differentiated effector memory CD45RA+ cells. The chain is built from TRBV4-3 and TRBJ2-1; 11 bases agree with TRBD1. This TCR came from a young man in good health. Some clones in this sample may be carry-over from other donors' samples. The sequenced sample was naive CD8+ T cells from PBMCs. CDR3 sequence (DNA): TGCGCCAGCAGCCAAGATCGTAGGACAGGGGGCGGGTACAATGAGCAGTTCTTC. This sequence encodes CASSQDRRTGGGYNEQFF.